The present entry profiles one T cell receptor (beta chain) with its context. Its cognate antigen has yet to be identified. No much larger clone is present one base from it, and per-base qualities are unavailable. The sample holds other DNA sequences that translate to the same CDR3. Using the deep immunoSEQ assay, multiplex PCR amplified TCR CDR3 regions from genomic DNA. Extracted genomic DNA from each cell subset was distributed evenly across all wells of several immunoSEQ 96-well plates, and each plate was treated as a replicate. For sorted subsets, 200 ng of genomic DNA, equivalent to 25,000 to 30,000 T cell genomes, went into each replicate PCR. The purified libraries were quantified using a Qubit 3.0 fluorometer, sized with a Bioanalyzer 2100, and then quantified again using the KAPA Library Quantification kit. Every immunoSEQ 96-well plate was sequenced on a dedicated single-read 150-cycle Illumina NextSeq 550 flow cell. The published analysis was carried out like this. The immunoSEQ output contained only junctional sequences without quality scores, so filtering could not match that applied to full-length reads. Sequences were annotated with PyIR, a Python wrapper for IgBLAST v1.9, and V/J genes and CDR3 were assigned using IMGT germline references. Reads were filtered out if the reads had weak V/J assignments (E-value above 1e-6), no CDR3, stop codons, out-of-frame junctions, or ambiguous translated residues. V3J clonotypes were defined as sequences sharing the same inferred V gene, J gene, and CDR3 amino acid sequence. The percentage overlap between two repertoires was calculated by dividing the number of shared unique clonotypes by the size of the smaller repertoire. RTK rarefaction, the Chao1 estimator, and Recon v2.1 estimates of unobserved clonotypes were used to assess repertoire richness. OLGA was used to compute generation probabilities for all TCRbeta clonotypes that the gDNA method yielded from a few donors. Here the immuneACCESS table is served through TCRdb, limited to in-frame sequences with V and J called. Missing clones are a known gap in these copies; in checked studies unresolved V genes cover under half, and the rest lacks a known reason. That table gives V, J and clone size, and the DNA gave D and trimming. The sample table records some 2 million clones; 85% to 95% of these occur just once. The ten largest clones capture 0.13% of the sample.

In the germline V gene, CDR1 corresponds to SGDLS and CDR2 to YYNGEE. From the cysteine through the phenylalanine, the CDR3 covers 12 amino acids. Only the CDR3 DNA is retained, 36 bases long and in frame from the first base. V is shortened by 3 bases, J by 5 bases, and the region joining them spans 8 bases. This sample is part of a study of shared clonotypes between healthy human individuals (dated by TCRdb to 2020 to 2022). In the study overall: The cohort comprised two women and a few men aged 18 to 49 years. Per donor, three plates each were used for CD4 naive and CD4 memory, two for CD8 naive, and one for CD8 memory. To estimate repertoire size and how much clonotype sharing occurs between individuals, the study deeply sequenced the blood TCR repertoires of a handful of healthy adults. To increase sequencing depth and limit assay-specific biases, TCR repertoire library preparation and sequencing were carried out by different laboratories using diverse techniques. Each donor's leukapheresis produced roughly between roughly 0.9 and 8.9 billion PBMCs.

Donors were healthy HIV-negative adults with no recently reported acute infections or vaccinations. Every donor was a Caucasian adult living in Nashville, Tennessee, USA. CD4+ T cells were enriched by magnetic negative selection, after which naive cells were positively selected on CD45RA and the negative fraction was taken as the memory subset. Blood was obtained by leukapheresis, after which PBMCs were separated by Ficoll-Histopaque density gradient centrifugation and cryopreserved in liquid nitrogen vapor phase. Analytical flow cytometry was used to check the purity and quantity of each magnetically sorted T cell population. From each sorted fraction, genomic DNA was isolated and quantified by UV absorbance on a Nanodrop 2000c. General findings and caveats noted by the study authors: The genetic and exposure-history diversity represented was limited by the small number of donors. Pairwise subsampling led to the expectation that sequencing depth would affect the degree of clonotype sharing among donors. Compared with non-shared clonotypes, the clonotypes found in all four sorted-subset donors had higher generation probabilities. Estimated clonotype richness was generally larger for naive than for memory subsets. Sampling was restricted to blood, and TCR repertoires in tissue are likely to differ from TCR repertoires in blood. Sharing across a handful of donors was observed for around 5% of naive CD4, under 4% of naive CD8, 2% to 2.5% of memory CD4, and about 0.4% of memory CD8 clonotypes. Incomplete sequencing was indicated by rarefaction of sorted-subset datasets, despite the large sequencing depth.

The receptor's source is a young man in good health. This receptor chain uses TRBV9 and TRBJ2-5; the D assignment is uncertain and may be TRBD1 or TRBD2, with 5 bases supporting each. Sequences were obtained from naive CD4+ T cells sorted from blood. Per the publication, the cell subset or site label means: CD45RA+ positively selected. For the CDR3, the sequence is CASSAEGETQYF. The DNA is TGTGCCAGCAGCGCCGAGGGGGAGACCCAGTACTTC.